This TCR beta chain originates from a study of CD8 T cells in ankylosing spondylitis. Broader study findings: Clones linked to disease were reported to show significant enrichment in matched ankylosing spondylitis synovial fluid. A subset of motif variants has previously been described in the synovial fluid and blood of reactive arthritis. A motif of fewer than ten highly homologous TCR beta variants was seen as apparently characteristic of ankylosing spondylitis blood.

The TCR beta libraries were generated through quantitative 5'-RACE incorporating molecular barcodes. One entry per CDR3 protein results from TCRdb running MiXCR on the 5' RACE reads. The sample gives 25,000 to 35,000 distinct CDR3 sequences, approximately 15% of which show up once; 35% to 45% is in the top ten. Trimming removed 0 bases at V and 1 base at J, with 6 bases between. Germline lookup yields CDR1 SQVTM and CDR2 ANQGSEA. This CDR3 spans 13 amino acids. In regard to this clonotype: The antigen is unknown.

The rearrangement uses TRBV29-1 and TRBJ1-1; no clear D. The receptor comes from a male donor with ankylosing spondylitis or in good health (not recorded which). The sample was blood. CDR3 nucleotide sequence: TGCAGCGTTGAAGAAGGTGGGAACACTGAAGCTTTCTTT. Residues: CSVEEGGNTEAFF.